Below, 2 T cell receptor beta chains from the same sample are listed, as sequenced in a study of shared clonotypes between healthy human individuals. The method was immunoSEQ multiplex PCR; TCRdb's version includes in-frame clones alone and lacks a portion of them. The sample holds millions of clones; approximately 95% are singletons and the top ten take 0.39%. Sequencing was carried out using naive CD4+ T cells from PBMCs. The subset was: CD45RA+ positively selected. The receptors come from a young man in good health. Some clones in this sample may be carry-over from other donors' samples.

Of note for this clone: In the same sample, other DNA sequences code for this CDR3. This chain connects TRBV27 to TRBJ2-3; D not certain. The V end was cut by 3 bases, the J end by 1 base, with 5 bases between. The germline gives CDR1 MNHEY, CDR2 SMNVEV (reference sequence). This CDR3 region has 13 residues. Here the CDR3 reads CASSFLGTDTQYF. CDR3 bases: TGTGCCAGCAGTTTTCTCGGCACAGATACGCAGTATTTT.

The count of this clone is one. The V call is TRBV7-9, the J call TRBJ2-3; D might be TRBD2 (6 bases). V was pared by 2 bases and J by 3 bases, with 9 bases between. This CDR3 is 14 amino acids long. Germline V gene data show CDR1 as SEHNR and CDR2 as FQNEAQ (reference sequence). The CDR3 DNA reads TGTGCCAGCAGCTTAAAGCGGGCGACAGATACGCAGTATTTT. Translating gives CASSLKRATDTQYF.